This TCR beta chain was obtained from a study of T cells in Graves' hyperthyroidism and ophthalmopathy (dated by TCRdb to the late 2010s). Turning to the overall study: Peripheral blood samples were taken at the time of initial diagnosis, prior to any treatment. A discovery cohort of about 100 patients, 43 with Graves' ophthalmopathy and about 58 with stable Graves' hyperthyroidism, was used to find distinguishing TCR V-J signatures. Prospective prediction of ophthalmopathy was tested in an independent validation cohort of 18 to 20 hyperthyroidism patients and 17 patients who later progressed to ophthalmopathy. The roughly 100 discovery patients were randomly divided into training and test sets at a 7:3 ratio. In addition, the study compared T-cell repertoires in thyroid tissue and in blood from five or six Graves' hyperthyroidism patients. After sampling, hyperthyroidism patients received methimazole starting at 30 mg daily, and ophthalmopathy patients received high-dose intravenous methylprednisolone. According to the paper, TCR Vbeta CDR3 sequencing was carried out on about 140 peripheral blood samples, which came from around 43 ophthalmopathy, about 75 hyperthyroidism and around 17 progressor patients. What the study reported, not specific to this receptor: Ophthalmopathy was separated from stable hyperthyroidism by a 13 V-J signature model, with around 90% sensitivity and about 84% specificity obtained in cross-validation and 80%/75% obtained in testing. No statistical method was used to fix the sample size in advance, and group allocation was not hidden from the investigators. Most expanded thyroid clonotypes (frequency above 0.001) were also found in blood, which suggests that blood repertoires may mirror thyroid immune responses. In validation, the model predicted progression to ophthalmopathy a median of approximately 6.6 months before onset, with approximately 68% sensitivity and just under 75% specificity.

Clipping removes 6 bases from V and 2 bases from J, with 21 as the unmatched junction base count. The CDR3, from cysteine to phenylalanine, totals 20 residues. Just CDR3 DNA is preserved here, 60 bases in frame from base 1. CDR1 is given as MNHNS and CDR2 as SASEGT, both from the germline V gene. A patient counted as having stable Graves' hyperthyroidism if no progression to ophthalmopathy occurred over 18 months of follow-up. Hyperthyroidism patients were aged 18 to 65 years and newly diagnosed, with disease duration of less than 2 months. Patients with uncontrolled infections, other autoimmune diseases, pregnancy or lactation were excluded. Diagnoses were based on clinical symptoms, serum thyroxine and TRAb, thyroid ultrasound and orbital computed tomography. PBMCs were isolated from 10 ml of fresh peripheral blood by Ficoll-Paque density gradient centrifugation. Total RNA was extracted with Trizol reagent, and quality was checked on an Agilent 2100 Bioanalyzer.

This clonotype was seen many times. Its antigen remains unidentified. Nothing much larger sits one base from this clone, and base qualities are not available. The TCR beta CDR3 regions were amplified from RNA transcripts. A first-round RT-PCR of the TCR CDR3 used the HTBI primer set with the Qiagen OneStep RT-PCR kit. The libraries were constructed in a second round of multiplex PCR and then size-selected and purified. Paired-end sequencing of the libraries was performed with 100 bp reads on an Illumina HiSeq2000. On the authors' methods: SOAPnuke was used to process the raw data, throwing out any read that contained adapters or uncalled bases, had a mean Phred below 15, or lacked an exact constant-primer or identifier match. COPE v1.2.5 was used to merge the high-quality paired reads, and each unique nucleotide sequence was defined as a clonotype. Clonotypes were aligned to IMGT TRBV, TRBD and TRBJ reference segments using MiTCR v1.1. The analysis included only V-J combinations with a frequency above 0.0001, which together covered 99% to 99.2% of the repertoires. The TCS score was defined as F50 (clonal expansion) divided by E x V (chaos), with BLOSUM62-based TCRdist calculated between CDR3 peptides within each V-J. Welch's t-statistics and random forest reduced around 510 V-J features to 10 to 15, which were used in a naive Bayes classifier (R e1071). TCRdb itself trimmed the public reads at Q25 with fastp, ran MiXCR and retained productive beta chains. Identical CDR3 proteins give one entry, which carries the most common genes and DNA. The authors' filters were not applied to this entry. Here the sample has approximately 640,000 distinct CDR3 sequences; 15% to 20% occur a single time. The ten largest clones represent around a sixth of the sample.

The V and J genes are TRBV6-1 and TRBJ2-7; 11 junctional bases match TRBD2. Sequenced material: blood. The TCR originated in a man aged 50-59 years with Graves' hyperthyroidism. The CDR3 corresponds to CASSFLRTSGLDWGPYEQYF. Read as DNA, the sequence is TGTGCCAGCAGCTTCCTTCGGACTAGCGGGCTAGACTGGGGGCCCTACGAGCAGTACTTC.